This is a list of T cell receptor beta chains from one sample in a study of blood T cell repertoires in COVID-19. Clones were sequenced by immunoSEQ multiplex PCR, and TCRdb holds only the in-frame ones, with some missing. Among about 320,000 clones listed, approximately 85% were seen once. Sequencing was performed on peripheral blood. All receptors derive from a human donor in a cohort sampled during active COVID-19. CDR3s leave out the opening cysteine and the closing phenylalanine or tryptophan. Not every row has a clone size; where given, it reads once, few, many or a size class.

clone_size: NA
v_call: TRBV28
j_call: TRBJ2-2
cdr3_aa: ASSLMGQRDTGELF

clone_size: NA
v_call: TRBV19
j_call: TRBJ1-2
cdr3_aa: ASSIGLNYGYT

clone_size: NA
v_call: TRBV6-5
j_call: TRBJ2-7
cdr3_aa: ASSLTGGSSYEQY

clone_size: once
v_call: TRBV28
j_call: TRBJ2-7
cdr3_aa: ASSNGNAYEQY

clone_size: NA
v_call: TRBV5-1
j_call: TRBJ2-7
cdr3_aa: ASSRTGYAYEQY

clone_size: NA
v_call: TRBV7-9
j_call: TRBJ1-3
cdr3_aa: ASSSDRKGNTIY

clone_size: NA
v_call: TRBV2
j_call: TRBJ1-2
cdr3_aa: ASSRQGGYT

clone_size: NA
v_call: TRBV11-2
j_call: TRBJ2-2
cdr3_aa: ASKRLQANTGELF

clone_size: NA
v_call: TRBV5-1
j_call: TRBJ2-7
cdr3_aa: ASSLGGTGTTYEQY

clone_size: NA
v_call: TRBV12-3/TRBV12-4
j_call: TRBJ2-1
cdr3_aa: ASSLSSGQF

clone_size: once
v_call: TRBV5-6
j_call: TRBJ2-7
cdr3_aa: ASRKGQGAVEQY

clone_size: NA
v_call: TRBV10-3
j_call: TRBJ1-2
cdr3_aa: AIRRTGVGSNYGYT

clone_size: many
v_call: TRBV28
j_call: TRBJ2-1
cdr3_aa: ASSLRRDHNEQF

clone_size: NA
v_call: TRBV3-1/TRBV3-2
j_call: TRBJ2-1
cdr3_aa: ASSQDRIANNEQF

clone_size: once
v_call: TRBV5-6
j_call: TRBJ1-2
cdr3_aa: ASSLTGEVASYGYT

clone_size: once
v_call: TRBV6-1
j_call: TRBJ2-7
cdr3_aa: ASSEALGFVYEQY

clone_size: NA
v_call: TRBV6-5
j_call: TRBJ1-5
cdr3_aa: ASSRDYREGQPQH

clone_size: NA
v_call: TRBV7-8
j_call: TRBJ1-5
cdr3_aa: ASSPSGWSQPQH